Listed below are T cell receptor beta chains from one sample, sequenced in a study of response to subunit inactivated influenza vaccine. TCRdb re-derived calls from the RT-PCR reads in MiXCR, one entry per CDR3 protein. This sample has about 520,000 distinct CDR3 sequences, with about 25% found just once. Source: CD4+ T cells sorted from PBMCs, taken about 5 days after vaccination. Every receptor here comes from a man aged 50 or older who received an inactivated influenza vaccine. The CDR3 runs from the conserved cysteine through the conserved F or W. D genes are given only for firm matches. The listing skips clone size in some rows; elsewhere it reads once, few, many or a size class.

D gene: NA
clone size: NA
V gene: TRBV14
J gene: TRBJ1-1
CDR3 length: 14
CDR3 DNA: TGTGCCAGCAGCCAAGCCCACCCGAACACTGAAGCTTTCTTT
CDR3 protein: CASSQAHPNTEAFF

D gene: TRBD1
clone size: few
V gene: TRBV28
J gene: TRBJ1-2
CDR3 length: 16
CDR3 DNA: TGTGCCAGCAGTCAATCGGGACCAGGGGGAAACTATGGCTACACCTTC
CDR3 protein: CASSQSGPGGNYGYTF

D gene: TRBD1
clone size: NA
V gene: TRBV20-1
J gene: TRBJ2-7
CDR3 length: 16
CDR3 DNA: TGCAGTGCTAGAGATCTAGGAACAGGGGGCGGCTACGAGCAGTACTTC
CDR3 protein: CSARDLGTGGGYEQYF

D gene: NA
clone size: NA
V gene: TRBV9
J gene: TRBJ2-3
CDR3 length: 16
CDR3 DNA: TGTGCCAGCAGCGTAACCCCTTCACGGGGGACAGATACGCAGTATTTT
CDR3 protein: CASSVTPSRGTDTQYF

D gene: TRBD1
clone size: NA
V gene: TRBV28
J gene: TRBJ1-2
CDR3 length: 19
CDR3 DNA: TGTGCCAGCAGTTTAAGACGTGGACCGGGACAGGGTTTCCACTATGGCTACACCTTC
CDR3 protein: CASSLRRGPGQGFHYGYTF

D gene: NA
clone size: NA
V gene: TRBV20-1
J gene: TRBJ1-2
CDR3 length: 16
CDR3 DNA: TGCAGTGCTAGGGCGGCTGGGGCAGCTAACCTCTATGGCTACACCTTC
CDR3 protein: CSARAAGAANLYGYTF

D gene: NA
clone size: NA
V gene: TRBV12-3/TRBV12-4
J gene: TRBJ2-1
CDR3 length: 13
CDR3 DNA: TGTGCCAGCAGTTTTTCTGGGGAGAATGAGCAGTTCTTC
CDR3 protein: CASSFSGENEQFF

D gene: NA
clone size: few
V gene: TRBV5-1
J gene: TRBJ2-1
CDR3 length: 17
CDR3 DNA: TGCGCCAGCAGCCTCACAGGGACATCGAGCTCCTACAATGAGCAGTTCTTC
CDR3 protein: CASSLTGTSSSYNEQFF

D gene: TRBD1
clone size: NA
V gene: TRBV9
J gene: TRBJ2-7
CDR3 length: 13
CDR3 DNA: TGTGCCAGCAGCGTACCGGGACAGAATAAGCAGTACTTC
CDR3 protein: CASSVPGQNKQYF

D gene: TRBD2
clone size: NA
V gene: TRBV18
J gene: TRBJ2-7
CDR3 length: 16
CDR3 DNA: TGTGCCAGCTCATCGTCACGGACTAGCGGGTCCTACGAGCAGTACTTC
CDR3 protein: CASSSSRTSGSYEQYF

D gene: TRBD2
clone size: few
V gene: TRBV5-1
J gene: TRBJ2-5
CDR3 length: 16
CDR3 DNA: TGCGCCAGCAGCCCTGGACTAGCGAGAGGGCAAGAGACCCAGTACTTC
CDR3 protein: CASSPGLARGQETQYF

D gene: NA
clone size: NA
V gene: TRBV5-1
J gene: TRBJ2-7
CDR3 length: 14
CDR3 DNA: TGCGCCAGCAGCTTGGAACGGCCTACCTACGAGCAGTACTTC
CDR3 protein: CASSLERPTYEQYF

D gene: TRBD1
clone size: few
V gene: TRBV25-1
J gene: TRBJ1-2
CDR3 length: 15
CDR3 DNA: TGTGCCAGCAGTGACCCCGGGACAGGGAACTATGGCTACACCTTC
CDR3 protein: CASSDPGTGNYGYTF

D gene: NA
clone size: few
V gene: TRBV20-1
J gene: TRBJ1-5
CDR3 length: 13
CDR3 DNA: TGCAGTGCTGCCAATCTGGGCAATCAGCCCCAGCATTTT
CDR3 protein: CSAANLGNQPQHF

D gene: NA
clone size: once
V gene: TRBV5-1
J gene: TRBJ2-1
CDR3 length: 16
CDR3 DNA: TGCGCCAGCATCTTGGCCGGGGGCGGGAGCTCTAATGAGCAGTTCTTC
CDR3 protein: CASILAGGGSSNEQFF

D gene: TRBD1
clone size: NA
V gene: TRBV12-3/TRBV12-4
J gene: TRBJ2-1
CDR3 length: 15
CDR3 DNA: TGTGCCAGCAGTTTGGGCAGGGGGCGTTACAATGAGCAGTTCTTC
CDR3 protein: CASSLGRGRYNEQFF

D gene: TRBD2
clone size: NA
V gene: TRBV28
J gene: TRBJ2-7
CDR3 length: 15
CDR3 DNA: TGTGCCAGCAGCCCGGGGGATAGCGGGGGGTACGAGCAGTACTTC
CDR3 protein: CASSPGDSGGYEQYF

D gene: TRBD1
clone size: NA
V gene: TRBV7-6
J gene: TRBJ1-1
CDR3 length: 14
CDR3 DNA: TGTGCCAGCAGCGGAGGACAGGGGAGTACTGAAGCTTCCTTT
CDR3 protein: CASSGGQGSTEASF

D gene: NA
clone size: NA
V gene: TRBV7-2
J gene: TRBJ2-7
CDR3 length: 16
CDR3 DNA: TGTGCCAGCAGCTTAGGGTTAGGCAGGGGAGGAAACGAGCAGTACTTC
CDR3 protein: CASSLGLGRGGNEQYF

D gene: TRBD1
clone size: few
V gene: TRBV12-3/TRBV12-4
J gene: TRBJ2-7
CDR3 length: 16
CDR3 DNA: TGTGCCAGCAGCGGGGGACGGCGGACAGGGGGCTACGAGCAGTACTTC
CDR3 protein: CASSGGRRTGGYEQYF

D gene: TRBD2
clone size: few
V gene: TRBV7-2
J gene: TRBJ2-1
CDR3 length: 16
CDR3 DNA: TGTGCCAGCAGCTTAGTGGGACTAGCGGGAGCTGTTGAGCAGTTCTTC
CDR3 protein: CASSLVGLAGAVEQFF

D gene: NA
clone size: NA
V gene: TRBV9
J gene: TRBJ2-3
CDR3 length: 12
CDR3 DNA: TGTGCCAGCAGCCCCGCGGACGATACGCAGTATTTT
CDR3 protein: CASSPADDTQYF

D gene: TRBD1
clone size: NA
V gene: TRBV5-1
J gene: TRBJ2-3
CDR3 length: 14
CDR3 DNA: TGCGCCAGCAGCTTGGAGGGGGCCACAGATACGCAGTATTTT
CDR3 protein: CASSLEGATDTQYF

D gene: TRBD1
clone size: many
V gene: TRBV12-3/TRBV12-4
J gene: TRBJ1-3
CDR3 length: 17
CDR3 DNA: TGTGCCAGCGGCCTGGGGACAGGGGGCAGCTCTGGAAACACCATATATTTT
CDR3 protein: CASGLGTGGSSGNTIYF

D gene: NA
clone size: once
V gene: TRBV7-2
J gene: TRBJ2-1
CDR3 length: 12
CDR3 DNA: TGTGCCAGCAGCTTAAGGTTCAGGCAGGAGTTCTTC
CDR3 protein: CASSLRFRQEFF

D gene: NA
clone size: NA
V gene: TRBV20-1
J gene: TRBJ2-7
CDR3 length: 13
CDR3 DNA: TGCAGTGCTAGAGTCGGACCCTCGCGAGAGCAGTACTTC
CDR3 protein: CSARVGPSREQYF

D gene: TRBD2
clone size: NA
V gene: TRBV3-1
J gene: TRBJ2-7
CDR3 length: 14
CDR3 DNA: TGTGCCAGCAGCCAAGTAGGCGGGAGGGGCGAGCAGTACTTC
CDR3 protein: CASSQVGGRGEQYF

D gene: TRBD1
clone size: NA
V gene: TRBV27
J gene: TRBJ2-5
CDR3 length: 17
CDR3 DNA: TGTGCCAGCAGTTTAGGGGGCCCAAGACAGGGCTGGGAGACCCAGTACTTC
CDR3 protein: CASSLGGPRQGWETQYF

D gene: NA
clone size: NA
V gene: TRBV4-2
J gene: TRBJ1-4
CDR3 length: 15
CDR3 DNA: TGTGCCAGCAGCGGGAAGGGGGGACTAGGGGAAAAACTGTTTTTT
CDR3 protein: CASSGKGGLGEKLFF

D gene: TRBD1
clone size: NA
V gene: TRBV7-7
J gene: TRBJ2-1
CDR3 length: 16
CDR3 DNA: TGTGCCAGCAGCGCTGGGACAGGACAGGGTACCAATGAGCAGTTCTTC
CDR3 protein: CASSAGTGQGTNEQFF

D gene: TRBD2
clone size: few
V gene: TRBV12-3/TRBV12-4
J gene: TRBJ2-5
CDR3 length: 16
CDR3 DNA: TGTGCCAGCAGTTTAATGGGACTAGCGGGTGGTGAGACCCAGTACTTC
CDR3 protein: CASSLMGLAGGETQYF

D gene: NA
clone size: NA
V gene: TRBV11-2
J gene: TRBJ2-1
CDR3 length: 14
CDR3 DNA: TGTGCCAGCATCCTAGGAAGTGGGGGAAACGAGCAGTTCTTC
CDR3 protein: CASILGSGGNEQFF

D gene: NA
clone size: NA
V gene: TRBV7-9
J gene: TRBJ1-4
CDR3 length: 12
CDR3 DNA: TGTGCCAGCAGCTCCCCAAATGAAAAACTGTTTTTT
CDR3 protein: CASSSPNEKLFF

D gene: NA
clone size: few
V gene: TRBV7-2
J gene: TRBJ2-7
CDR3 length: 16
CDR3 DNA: TGTGCCAGCAGCTTAGTTTCCAGGGGACCAACCTACGAGCAGTACTTC
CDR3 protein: CASSLVSRGPTYEQYF

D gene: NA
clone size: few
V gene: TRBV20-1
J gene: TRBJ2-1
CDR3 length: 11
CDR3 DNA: TGCAGTACCCCCGTCGGTATTGAGCAGTTCTTC
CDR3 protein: CSTPVGIEQFF

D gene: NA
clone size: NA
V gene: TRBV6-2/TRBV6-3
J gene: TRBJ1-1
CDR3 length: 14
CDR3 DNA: TGTGCCAGCAGTTATATGAAGGGGTACACTGAAGCTTTCTTT
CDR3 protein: CASSYMKGYTEAFF

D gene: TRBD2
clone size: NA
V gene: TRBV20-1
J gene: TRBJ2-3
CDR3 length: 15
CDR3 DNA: TGCAGTGCTAGGGGGACTAGCGGAAACACAGATACGCAGTATTTT
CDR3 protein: CSARGTSGNTDTQYF

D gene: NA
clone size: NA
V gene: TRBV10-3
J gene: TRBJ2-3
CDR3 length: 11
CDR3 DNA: TGTGCCATCAGTGTGTCGGATACGCAGTATTTT
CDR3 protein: CAISVSDTQYF

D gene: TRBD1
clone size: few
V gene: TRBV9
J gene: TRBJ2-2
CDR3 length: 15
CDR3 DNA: TGTGCCAGCAGCGCGGGACAGGCGAACACCGGGGAGCTGTTTTTT
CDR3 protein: CASSAGQANTGELFF

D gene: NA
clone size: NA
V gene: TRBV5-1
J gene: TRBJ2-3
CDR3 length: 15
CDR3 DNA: TGCGCCAGCAGCGACGGGACCGGTCGGGGAGATACGCAGTATTTT
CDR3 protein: CASSDGTGRGDTQYF

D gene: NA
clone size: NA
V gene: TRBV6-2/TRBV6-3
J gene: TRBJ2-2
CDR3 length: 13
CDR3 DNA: TGTGCCAGCAGCCGCCCTTTTCCCGGGGAGCTGTTTTTT
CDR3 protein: CASSRPFPGELFF

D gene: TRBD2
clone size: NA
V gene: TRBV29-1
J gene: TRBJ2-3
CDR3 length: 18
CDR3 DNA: TGCAGCGTTGAGGGACTAGCGGGGGCCTTTGAACGCACAGATACGCAGTATTTT
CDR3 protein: CSVEGLAGAFERTDTQYF

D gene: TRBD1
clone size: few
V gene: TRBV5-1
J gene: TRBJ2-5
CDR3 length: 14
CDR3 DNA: TGCGCCAGCAGTACCGGGACAGGGAAAGAGACCCAGTACTTC
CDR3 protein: CASSTGTGKETQYF

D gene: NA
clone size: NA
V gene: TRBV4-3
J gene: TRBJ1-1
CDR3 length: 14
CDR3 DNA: TGCGCCAGCAGCCAAGCCCGCAGCCGGGGTATGGCTTTCTTT
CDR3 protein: CASSQARSRGMAFF

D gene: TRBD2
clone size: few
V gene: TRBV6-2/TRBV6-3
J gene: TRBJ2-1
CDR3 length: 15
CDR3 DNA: TGTGCCAGCAGTTACTTGTCTAGCGGGAGAGTTGAGCAGTTCTTC
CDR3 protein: CASSYLSSGRVEQFF

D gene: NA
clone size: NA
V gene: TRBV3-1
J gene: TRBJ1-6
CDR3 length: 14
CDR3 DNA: TGTGCCAGCAGCCAAGATCAAGGGCGCTCACCCCTCCACTTT
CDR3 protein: CASSQDQGRSPLHF

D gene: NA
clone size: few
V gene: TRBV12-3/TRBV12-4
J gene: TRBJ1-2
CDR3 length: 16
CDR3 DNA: TGTGCCAGCAGTGCCGCGACCGGGACAATTCACTATGGCTACACCTTC
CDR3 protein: CASSAATGTIHYGYTF

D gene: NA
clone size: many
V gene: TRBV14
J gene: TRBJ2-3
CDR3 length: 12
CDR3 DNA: TGTGCCAGCAGCATAGAGCCAGATACGCAGTATTTT
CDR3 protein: CASSIEPDTQYF

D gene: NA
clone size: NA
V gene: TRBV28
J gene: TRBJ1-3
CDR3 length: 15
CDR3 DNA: TGTGCCAGCAGTTTAGGAGGGGACTCTGGAAACACCATATATTTT
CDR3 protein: CASSLGGDSGNTIYF

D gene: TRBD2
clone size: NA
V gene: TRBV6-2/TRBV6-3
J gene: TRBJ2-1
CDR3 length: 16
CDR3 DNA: TGTGCCAGCAGTTACTCGACGGGAGGGATAGACAATGAGCAGTTCTTC
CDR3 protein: CASSYSTGGIDNEQFF

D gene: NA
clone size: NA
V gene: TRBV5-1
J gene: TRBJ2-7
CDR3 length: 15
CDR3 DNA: TGCGCCAGCAGGTTACCGGGAACTAAGTTCTCCGAGCAGTACTTC
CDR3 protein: CASRLPGTKFSEQYF

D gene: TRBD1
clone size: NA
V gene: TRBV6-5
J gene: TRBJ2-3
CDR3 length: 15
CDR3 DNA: TGTGCCAGCAGTTATGGGACAGGATACACAGATACGCAGTATTTC
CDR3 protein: CASSYGTGYTDTQYF

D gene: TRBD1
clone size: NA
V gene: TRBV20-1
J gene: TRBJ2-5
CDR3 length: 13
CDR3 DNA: TGCAGTGCTAGAGGACAGGGCTATGAGACCCAGTACTTC
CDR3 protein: CSARGQGYETQYF

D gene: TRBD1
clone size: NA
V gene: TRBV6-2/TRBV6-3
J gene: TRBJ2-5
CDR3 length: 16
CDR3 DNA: TGTGCCAGCAGTTACCCCCCGGGACAGGGGAGAGAGACCCAGTACTTC
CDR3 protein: CASSYPPGQGRETQYF